What follows are 30 T cell receptor beta chains derived from one specimen sequenced in a study of cytomegalovirus exposure and HLA in healthy donors. With 60 Vbeta and 13 Jbeta primers, the PCR was carried out. Assay: immunoSEQ multiplex PCR; the TCRdb copy retains only in-frame clones and omits some. The data contain around 60,000 clones, around 72% of them singletons. Material for sequencing was PBMCs. These receptors were taken from a man in his fifties in good health and CMV-seropositive.

As to this clone: Relative to the germline gene, one junction end is altered; a read error may explain this. The chain recombines TRBV28 with TRBJ2-2; 10 positions agree with TRBD2. The CDR3 loop spans 17 amino acids. Germline CDR1 reads MDHEN; CDR2 reads SYDVKM. The CDR3 DNA reads as TGTGGCAGCAGTTTACCGACTAGCGGGTTAGACGCCGGGGAGCTGTTTTTT. Protein sequence: CGSSLPTSGLDAGELFF.

Comments on this clone: A read error may produce the germline difference seen at one junction end. The rearrangement joins TRBV27 to TRBJ2-7; 14 bases align to TRBD2. CDR3 length equals 16 residues. The germline CDR1 and CDR2 sequences are MNHEY and SMNVEV (reference sequence). CDR3 coding DNA: TGTACCAGCAGCCGACTAGCGGGAGGGAGGGGATACGAGCAGTACTTC. Encoded protein: CTSSRLAGGRGYEQYF.

This clone was seen a single time. J is TRBJ2-1 and V is TRBV7-2; TRBD2 matches at 8 bases. Germline CDR1 reads SGHTA; CDR2 reads FQGNSA. The CDR3 runs to 14 residues. V gave up 5 bases and J gave up 5 bases; unmatched junction bases: 5. The DNA for the CDR3 is TGTGCCAGCAGCCATCGGGGGGGTGACAATGAGCAGTTCTTC. Its protein is CASSHRGGDNEQFF.

The table lists this clone with a few counts. As DNA, the CDR3 is TGTGCCAGCAGCTCAACGGGAGGGTCTCCTACGCAGTATTTT. Amino acid sequence: CASSSTGGSPTQYF. This chain links TRBV13 with TRBJ2-3, with 8 bases fitting TRBD2. From germline, CDR1 is PRHDT and CDR2 FYEKMQ (reference sequence). The CDR3 has 14 amino acids. Germline trimming cut 4 bases from V and 8 bases from J; bases unmatched to any gene: 8. The full variable domain, completed using reference TRBV13 and TRBJ2-3, is AAGVIQSPRHLIKEKRETATLKCYPIPRHDTVYWYQQGPGQDPQFLISFYEKMQSDKGSIPDRFSAQQFSDYHSELNMSSLELGDSALYFCASSSTGGSPTQYFGPGTRLTVL.

V and J are TRBV7-8 and TRBJ1-5; TRBD1 is a possible D gene (5 bases). The CDR3 extends over 15 amino acids. Deletions cut 5 bases from V and 3 bases from J, with 14 bases between. The germline V gene encodes CDR1 SGHVS and CDR2 FQNEAQ. The CDR3: CASSDALTVNQPQHF. In nucleotides, the CDR3 is TGTGCCAGCAGCGACGCCTTGACAGTCAATCAGCCCCAGCATTTT.

J is TRBJ1-5 and V is TRBV6-6; 7 nucleotides agree with TRBD1. Germline CDR1 MNHNY, CDR2 SVGAGI (reference sequence). The CDR3 extends over 13 amino acids. Trimming removed 7 bases from V and 7 bases from J; junction bases left unmatched: 7. CDR3 coding DNA: TGTGCCAGCAAAGTTACAGGGGAACAGCCCCAGCATTTT. Its protein product is CASKVTGEQPQHF.

This chain uses TRBV2 with TRBJ2-3, with TRBD2 matching over 8 bases. The germline CDR1 and CDR2 sequences are SNHLY and FYNNEI. The J segment lost 3 bases and the V segment lost 8 bases, leaving 10 bases of the junction unmatched. The CDR3 length is 15 residues. The CDR3 nucleotides are TGTGCCAGCCGGGAGGGGGGAGCCGGGACAGATACGCAGTATTTT. Translation: CASREGGAGTDTQYF.

The chain recombines TRBV6-5 with TRBJ2-7; 7 nucleotides match TRBD1. Trimming at V came to 6 bases and at J to 3 bases, leaving 2 bases not matched to a gene. The germline CDR1 and CDR2 sequences are MNHEY and SVGAGI. There are 12 residues in the CDR3. This chain's CDR3 is CASSRDSYEQYF. CDR3 bases: TGTGCCAGCAGCCGGGACAGCTACGAGCAGTACTTC.

The chain has TRBV2 and TRBJ2-3; 7 bases agree with TRBD1. Germline values: CDR1 SNHLY, CDR2 FYNNEI. Germline trimming cut 6 bases from V and 2 bases from J; bases unmatched to any gene: 8. This CDR3 has 15 residues. CDR3 sequence (DNA): TGTGCCAGCAGAAGACAGGGCTCCTACACAGATACGCAGTATTTT. Its translation is CASRRQGSYTDTQYF.

This clone showed up just a few times. The V gene is TRBV5-1, the J gene TRBJ2-7; TRBD2 matches 10 bases. Germline V gives CDR1 SGHRS, CDR2 YFSETQ. CDR3 length equals 15 residues. J gave up 1 base and V 0 bases, and 1 base lay outside the gene matches. CDR3 sequence (DNA): TGCGCCAGCAGCTTGGCAGCGGGAGGGTCCTACGAGCAGTACTTC. Amino acids: CASSLAAGGSYEQYF.

The rearrangement links TRBV5-7 to TRBJ2-1; perhaps TRBD1 as D (6 bases). TRBV5-7 is known as an ORF, though its function is uncertain. V was shortened by 1 base and J by 5 bases, with 16 bases between the two germline ends. The CDR3 is made up of 16 amino acids. The CDR3 sequence: CASSLTGLPTDNEQFF. DNA of the CDR3: TGTGCCAGCAGCTTGACAGGGTTGCCTACGGACAATGAGCAGTTCTTC.

CDR3 loop: CASSQEPAGLGNNEQFF. CDR3 DNA sequence: TGCGCCAGCAGCCAAGAACCGGCGGGACTTGGGAACAATGAGCAGTTCTTC. This chain joins TRBV4-3 and TRBJ2-1; possible D gene TRBD2, 6 bases. CDR3 length equals 17 residues. Trimming shortened V by 0 bases and J by 5 bases, and 17 bases separated the two germline ends. Germline loops: CDR1 LGHNA, CDR2 YSLEER.

The genes are TRBV28 and TRBJ2-4, with TRBD2 matching 7 bases. Germline V gene data show CDR1 as MDHEN and CDR2 as SYDVKM. This CDR3 is 18 amino acids long. The V gene end was trimmed by 3 bases and the J gene end by 4 bases; junction bases not matched to a gene: 15. Written as DNA, the CDR3 is TGTGCCAGCAGTTTTTATTGGGAGGGGAGGGGTCCGAAAAACATTCAGTACTTC. Residues: CASSFYWEGRGPKNIQYF.

The chain combines TRBV19 with TRBJ2-3, with 10 nucleotides matching TRBD2. Germline CDR1 reads LNHDA; CDR2 reads SQIVND (reference sequence). The J segment lost 0 bases and the V segment lost 5 bases, leaving 14 bases of the junction unmatched. This CDR3 has 19 residues. CDR3 DNA: TGTGCCAGTAGTCGCCCGAGGGAGCGGGGGGGCGTCAGCACAGATACGCAGTATTTT. Translating gives CASSRPRERGGVSTDTQYF.

CDR3 DNA: TGTGCCATCAGTGCGCCCTCCGGGGAGACCCAGTACTTC. It specifies CAISAPSGETQYF. V and J are TRBV10-3 and TRBJ2-5; D remains unclear. CDR1 is ENHRY and CDR2 is SYGVKD in the germline V gene. V was shortened by 4 bases and J by 5 bases, with 11 bases between the two germline ends. The CDR3 sequence is 13 residues long.

The V gene is TRBV5-1, the J gene TRBJ2-1, with a tentative D call TRBD2 (6 bases). Germline V gives CDR1 SGHRS, CDR2 YFSETQ. This CDR3 has 15 amino acids. Trimming took off 0 bases at V and 3 bases at J, with 10 bases between the two ends. The CDR3 DNA sequence: TGCGCCAGCAGCTTGGTACGGGACTTCTACAATGAGCAGTTCTTC. It specifies CASSLVRDFYNEQFF.

J is TRBJ1-3 and V is TRBV19; TRBD1 is a possible D gene (5 bases). Trimming cost V 3 bases and J 0 bases, with 12 bases left between them. CDR3 length equals 16 residues. Germline loops: CDR1 LNHDA, CDR2 SQIVND (reference sequence). CDR3 coding DNA: TGTGCCAGTAGTATCTCAGGGCCGTTCTCTGGAAACACCATATATTTT. This gives the protein CASSISGPFSGNTIYF.

The chain links TRBV9 to TRBJ2-3; 9 bases are shared with TRBD2. The CDR3 length is 16 residues. V shed 0 bases and J 4 bases; nucleotides not matched to a gene: 6. Germline CDR1 is SGDLS and CDR2 is YYNGEE. The DNA of the CDR3 is TGTGCCAGCAGCGTAGGAGTTAGCGGGAGCGCAGATACGCAGTATTTT. Its translation: CASSVGVSGSADTQYF.

The CDR3 DNA is TGCGCCAGCAGCCAAGCCCTAGGTTCACCCCTCCACTTT. This translates into CASSQALGSPLHF. V and J are TRBV4-3 and TRBJ1-6; D is unclear. The germline V gene encodes CDR1 LGHNA and CDR2 YSLEER. The CDR3 is 13 residues long. V gave up 1 base and J gave up 9 bases, with 7 bases separating them.

The J gene is TRBJ2-2, the V gene TRBV6-6, with D uncertain. Trimming removed 3 bases from V and 4 bases from J, with 9 bases in between. CDR3 length: 14 amino acids. CDR1 and CDR2 from the germline V gene are MNHNY and SVGAGI (reference sequence). The CDR3 DNA reads TGTGCCAGCAGTTATACCCACTCCACCGGGGAGCTGTTTTTT. It is translated as CASSYTHSTGELFF.

As for this clone: This clone may be a read error of a much larger clone one base away. This chain joins TRBV4-3 and TRBJ2-1, with D uncertain. The CDR3 has 17 residues. Trimming left V 3 bases short and J 9 bases short, with 24 bases between. Germline V gene lookup returns CDR1 LGHNA and CDR2 YSLEER. The CDR3 here is CASSHDMIVLISTEQFF. The CDR3 DNA reads as TGCGCCAGCAGCCACGATATGATCGTACTCATCTCCACTGAGCAGTTCTTC.

The chain combines TRBV28 with TRBJ2-1; D may be TRBD1 (7 bases). Per the germline V gene, CDR1 is MDHEN and CDR2 is SYDVKM. V lost 6 bases to trimming and J lost 9 bases, with 27 bases between them. The CDR3 is 17 amino acids. The CDR3 DNA reads as TGTGCCAGCAGCAACCCCCCAGGGGGGTCCAGGTCGCGTGAGCAGTTCTTC. Protein sequence: CASSNPPGGSRSREQFF. Together with reference TRBV28 and TRBJ2-1, the CDR3 gives the full variable domain: DVKVTQSSRYLVKRTGEKVFLECVQDMDHENMFWYRQDPGLGLRLIYFSYDVKMKEKGDIPEGYSVSREKKERFSLILESASTNQTSMYLCASSNPPGGSRSREQFFGPGTRLTVL.

J is TRBJ2-5 and V is TRBV19; possible D gene TRBD1, 5 bases. V lost 10 bases to trimming and J lost 2 bases, with 20 bases between them. Per the germline V gene, CDR1 is LNHDA and CDR2 is SQIVND (reference sequence). This CDR3 comprises 15 residues. The CDR3 protein is CATKSRVRQQETQYF. The CDR3 region has the DNA TGTGCCACCAAATCCCGCGTGAGACAGCAAGAGACCCAGTACTTC.

The V call is TRBV6-1, the J call TRBJ2-2; 9 bases map to TRBD2. V dropped 0 bases and J dropped 4; count of bases not matched to a gene: 6. Germline V gene sequence: CDR1 MNHNS, CDR2 SASEGT. The CDR3 extends over 17 amino acids. CDR3 sequence reads: CASSEALAGGSTGELFF. CDR3 bases: TGTGCCAGCAGTGAAGCGCTGGCGGGAGGGAGCACCGGGGAGCTGTTTTTT.

V gene TRBV5-1 combines with J gene TRBJ2-7; TRBD2 aligns across 7 bases. Trimming cost V 2 bases and J 3 bases; bases outside gene matches: 2. The CDR3 spans 13 residues. CDR1 is SGHRS, CDR2 YFSETQ, per germline. CDR3 protein: CASSFGRGYEQYF. CDR3 coding DNA: TGCGCCAGCAGCTTTGGGAGGGGCTACGAGCAGTACTTC.

The V gene is TRBV12-5, the J gene TRBJ2-1; 10 bases are shared with TRBD1. Trimming removed 3 bases from V and 3 bases from J; junction bases left unmatched: 11. Looked up from germline, CDR1 is LGHNT and CDR2 is FRNRAP. This CDR3 comprises 18 residues. CDR3 loop: CASGFRQTGTGDYNEQFF. The CDR3 DNA reads TGTGCTAGTGGTTTTAGACAGACCGGGACAGGGGACTACAATGAGCAGTTCTTC.

The chain recombines TRBV18 with TRBJ1-1, with D maybe TRBD1 (6 bases). In germline, CDR1 is KGHSH, CDR2 LQKENI. Trimming stripped 2 bases from V and 7 bases from J, with 17 bases between. The CDR3 consists of 15 residues. CDR3 amino acids: CASSPNEGEWGEAFF. CDR3 DNA: TGTGCCAGCTCACCAAATGAGGGGGAATGGGGTGAAGCTTTCTTT.

The chain joins TRBV4-3 to TRBJ1-4, with D possibly matching TRBD1 (6 bases). This CDR3 has 14 residues. V lost 4 bases and J 5 bases, leaving 11 bases between the germline ends. The germline V gene encodes CDR1 LGHNA and CDR2 YSLEER. Written as DNA, the CDR3 is TGCGCCAGCAGCCGGGCAGGGGTAAATGAAAAACTGTTTTTT. Its translation: CASSRAGVNEKLFF.

The J gene is TRBJ2-3, the V gene TRBV7-9, with 8 bases aligning to TRBD2. CDR1 is SEHNR, CDR2 FQNEAQ, per germline (reference sequence). The CDR3 is 15 residues long. Trimming cost V 7 bases and J 2 bases; bases outside gene matches: 8. For the CDR3, the DNA is TGTGCCAGCACCCCCGGGGGGGTTATCACAGATACGCAGTATTTT. Translating it yields CASTPGGVITDTQYF.

The chain recombines TRBV7-9 with TRBJ2-1, with D tentatively TRBD2 (5 bases). V lost 5 bases and J lost 8, with 13 bases in between. This CDR3 contains 13 residues. CDR1 is SEHNR, CDR2 FQNEAQ, per germline (reference sequence). CDR3 residues: CASSDVGEHEQFF. CDR3 nucleotides: TGTGCCAGCAGCGATGTCGGGGAACATGAGCAGTTCTTC.